The 19 T cell receptor beta chains reported below all come from one sample, sequenced in a study of cytomegalovirus exposure and HLA in healthy donors. The primer mix had 60 Vbeta and 13 Jbeta primers. Assay used: immunoSEQ multiplex PCR; TCRdb lists only in-frame clones, some missing. The repertoire holds around 95,000 clones, with roughly four fifths as singletons. Sequencing input: PBMCs. The receptors were sampled from a female donor in good health and CMV-seropositive.

The V and J genes are TRBV5-4 and TRBJ2-1, with TRBD2 identical over 9 bases. The germline gives CDR1 SGHNT, CDR2 YYREEE (reference sequence). The length of the CDR3 is 20 residues. J was trimmed by 2 bases and V by 4 bases; bases with no gene match: 19. The CDR3 reads CASSGDPSGDTNRAYNEQFF. CDR3 nucleotide sequence: TGTGCCAGCAGCGGGGACCCTAGCGGGGATACCAACCGCGCCTACAATGAGCAGTTCTTC.

The sample holds a few counts of this clone. The CDR3 loop is CASSLATDTQYF. The CDR3 bases are TGTGCCAGCAGCTTAGCGACAGATACGCAGTATTTT. V is TRBV11-2 and J is TRBJ2-3; no clear D gene. Trimming removed 1 base from V and 3 bases from J, with 2 bases in between. The germline gives CDR1 SGHAT, CDR2 FQNNGV. There are 12 residues in the CDR3.

This rearrangement joins TRBV5-1 to TRBJ2-5; possibly TRBD2 for D (5 bases). V lost 4 bases and J lost 5, with 12 bases in between. CDR3 length: 13 residues. In germline, CDR1 is SGHRS, CDR2 YFSETQ. The CDR3 is CASSPGGGETQYF. As DNA, the CDR3 is TGCGCCAGCAGCCCCGGAGGTGGGGAGACCCAGTACTTC.

The chain has TRBV7-2 and TRBJ2-7, with 8 bases that match TRBD1. V was pared by 3 bases and J by 5 bases, with 9 bases of the junction left unmatched. Germline-derived CDR1 and CDR2 are SGHTA and FQGNSA. The CDR3 is made up of 15 amino acids. CDR3 nucleotides: TGTGCCAGCAGCTTTACCGGGACAGGTTTCAACGAGCAGTACTTC. This sequence encodes CASSFTGTGFNEQYF. Combining the CDR3 with reference TRBV7-2 and TRBJ2-7 gives the whole variable domain GAGVSQSPSNKVTEKGKDVELRCDPISGHTALYWYRQSLGQGLEFLIYFQGNSAPDKSGLPSDRFSAERTGGSVSTLTIQRTQQEDSAVYLCASSFTGTGFNEQYFGPGTRLTVT.

This chain connects TRBV5-1 to TRBJ2-6, with no clear D. Per the germline V gene, CDR1 is SGHRS and CDR2 is YFSETQ. CDR3 length: 16 amino acids. The V end lost 0 bases, the J end lost 0 bases, and 7 bases lay between the germline ends. Written as DNA, the CDR3 is TGCGCCAGCAGCTTGGTGTCCCTCTCTGGGGCCAACGTCCTGACTTTC. It codes for CASSLVSLSGANVLTF.

The chain recombines TRBV30 with TRBJ1-6, with D unclear. The V gene lost 3 bases and the J gene lost 8 bases, with 8 bases spanning the gap. Germline V CDR1 and CDR2: GTSNPN, SVGIG (reference sequence). The CDR3 spans 12 residues. The DNA of the CDR3 is TGTGCCTGGAGCATTTTTTATTCACCCCTCCACTTT. Translated: CAWSIFYSPLHF.

The chain's CDR3 is CASTDGGAPTSGELFF. The CDR3 DNA reads TGTGCCAGCACGGATGGTGGGGCCCCCACCTCCGGGGAGCTGTTTTTT. The V gene is TRBV27, the J gene TRBJ2-2; TRBD1 might be the D (5 bases). The CDR3 is made up of 16 amino acids. Deletions cut 7 bases from V and 6 bases from J, with 21 bases between. In germline, CDR1 is MNHEY, CDR2 SMNVEV (reference sequence).

V gene TRBV12-5 combines with J gene TRBJ2-7, with 8 bases aligning to TRBD1. The CDR3 length is 14 residues. In germline, CDR1 is LGHNT, CDR2 FRNRAP. Losses at the gene ends were 11 bases for V and 4 bases for J; bases not matched to a gene: 13. The chain's CDR3 is CALSPRTGPYEQYF. CDR3 nucleotide sequence: TGTGCTCTATCGCCTCGGACAGGGCCATACGAGCAGTACTTC.

DNA of the CDR3: TGTGCCAGCAGCCCCGCAGGTAGTCGGGGGCATTTT. Its translation is CASSPAGSRGHF. This sequence joins TRBV27 and TRBJ1-5; D gene uncertain. The CDR3 length is 12 residues. Germline V lookup: CDR1 MNHEY, CDR2 SMNVEV (reference sequence). The germline V and J ends were trimmed by 6 bases and 15 bases, with 18 bases remaining between them.

Written as DNA, the CDR3 is TGTGCCAGCAGGTGGGCGGGAGGGACATACGAGCAGTACTTC. It encodes CASRWAGGTYEQYF. The chain joins TRBV6-1 to TRBJ2-7; 9 positions match TRBD2. Germline V gene data show CDR1 as MNHNS and CDR2 as SASEGT. J gave up 4 bases and V 6 bases, and 7 bases lay outside the gene matches. CDR3 length equals 14 residues.

This chain connects TRBV29-1 to TRBJ2-3; D perhaps matches TRBD2 (5 bases). Trimming took off 2 bases at V and 2 bases at J, with 8 bases between the two ends. Germline CDR1 and CDR2: SQVTM and ANQGSEA. The CDR3 is 13 residues long. The CDR3 DNA is TGCAGCGTTGAAATCGGGAACACAGATACGCAGTATTTT. Encoded protein: CSVEIGNTDTQYF.

Remarks on this clone: Distinct nucleotide sequences in the sample also encode this CDR3. V is TRBV9 and J is TRBJ2-7; the D gene is possibly TRBD2 (6 bases). The germline V gene has CDR1 SGDLS and CDR2 YYNGEE. The CDR3 runs 15 residues. V shed 2 bases and J shed 1 base, with 13 bases lying between them. This chain's CDR3 is CASSVGGTASYEQYF. The CDR3 region has the DNA TGTGCCAGCAGCGTTGGGGGGACCGCTTCCTACGAGCAGTACTTC.

This chain uses TRBV6-6 with TRBJ1-4; TRBD1 aligns across 7 bases. Germline V gives CDR1 MNHNY, CDR2 SVGAGI (reference sequence). This CDR3 contains 14 residues. The V and J ends lost 2 bases and 7 bases, in that order; junction bases with no gene match: 4. In DNA form, the CDR3 reads TGTGCCAGCAGTTACGCAACAGGGGTTGAAAAACTGTTTTTT. It codes for CASSYATGVEKLFF.

This chain uses TRBV6-5 with TRBJ1-6; TRBD1 might be the D (5 bases). Germline V gene lookup returns CDR1 MNHEY and CDR2 SVGAGI. V gave up 1 base and J gave up 7 bases, with 14 bases separating them. This CDR3 is built from 16 residues. The CDR3 DNA sequence: TGTGCCAGCAGTTACTATCGGGGGGACGGGAATTCACCCCTCCACTTT. As protein: CASSYYRGDGNSPLHF.

The chain combines TRBV21-1 with TRBJ2-2; the table gives TRBD1 as D, unverified against the DNA. TRBV21-1 is marked as a pseudogene. The CDR3 has 20 residues. The CDR3 coding sequence is TGTGCCAGCAGCCCAGGGGGACAGGGGGCGAATTTTACGAACACCGGGGAGCTGTTTTTT. It is translated as CASSPGGQGANFTNTGELFF.

This chain joins TRBV10-1 and TRBJ1-1; 9 nucleotides line up with TRBD1. The CDR3 consists of 13 residues. V trimming: 0 bases; J trimming: 11 bases; junction bases outside the gene matches: 4. Germline assignment: CDR1 WNHNN and CDR2 SYGVQD (reference sequence). The chain's CDR3 is CASSESGTGKAFF. CDR3 DNA sequence: TGCGCCAGCAGTGAGTCCGGGACAGGGAAGGCTTTCTTT.

V is TRBV11-3 and J is TRBJ2-2; D is undetermined. V lost 5 bases and J 5 bases, leaving 6 bases between the germline ends. The CDR3 contains 12 residues. The germline V gene encodes CDR1 SGHNT and CDR2 YENEEA. The CDR3 sequence: CASSAETGELFF. In DNA form, the CDR3 reads TGTGCCAGCAGCGCGGAAACCGGGGAGCTGTTTTTT.

This rearrangement joins TRBV19 to TRBJ1-1, with 8 bases identical to TRBD1. This CDR3 has 14 amino acids. Germline V CDR1 and CDR2: LNHDA, SQIVND (reference sequence). J gave up 7 bases and V 4 bases, and 8 bases lay outside the gene matches. The CDR3 spells CASSRRTGQNEAFF. The CDR3 nucleotides are TGTGCCAGTAGTAGGAGGACAGGGCAGAATGAAGCTTTCTTT.

V is TRBV27 and J is TRBJ1-2, with D unclear. The CDR3 loop spans 17 amino acids. V lost 2 bases, J lost 0 bases, and 16 bases lay in between. Germline assignment: CDR1 MNHEY and CDR2 SMNVEV (reference sequence). The chain's CDR3 is CASSLDRAGVSNYGYTF. As DNA, the CDR3 is TGTGCCAGCAGTTTAGACCGGGCGGGAGTCTCTAACTATGGCTACACCTTC.